The T cell receptor (beta chain) described here comes from a study of shared clonotypes between healthy human individuals (dated by TCRdb to about 2020). Turning to the overall study: The cohort included three men and a couple of women between 18 and 49 years of age. For each donor, three plates each were used for CD4 naive and CD4 memory, two plates were used for CD8 naive, and one plate was used for CD8 memory. Blood TCR repertoires of about 5 healthy adults were deeply sequenced to estimate repertoire size and the extent of clonotype sharing between individuals. To increase sequencing depth and limit assay-specific biases, TCR repertoire library preparation and sequencing were carried out by different laboratories using diverse techniques. Each donor's leukapheresis produced roughly between roughly 0.9 and 8.9 billion PBMCs.

The donors were healthy, HIV-negative adults with no recently reported acute infections or vaccinations. Every donor was a Caucasian adult residing in Nashville, Tennessee, USA. CD4+ T cells were enriched by magnetic negative selection; naive cells were then positively selected on CD45RA, and the negative fraction formed the memory subset. Blood was obtained by leukapheresis, after which PBMCs were separated by Ficoll-Histopaque density gradient centrifugation and cryopreserved in liquid nitrogen vapor phase. Analytical flow cytometry was used to check the purity and quantity of each magnetically sorted T cell population. Genomic DNA was isolated from every sorted fraction and measured by UV absorbance on a Nanodrop 2000c. Using the deep immunoSEQ assay, TCR CDR3 regions were amplified from genomic DNA by multiplex PCR. Extracted genomic DNA from each cell subset was distributed evenly across all wells of several immunoSEQ 96-well plates, and each plate was treated as a replicate. For sorted subsets, each replicate PCR was loaded with roughly 0.2 ug genomic DNA, equivalent to some 27,000 T cell genomes. Purified libraries were quantified with a Qubit 3.0 fluorometer, sized on a Bioanalyzer 2100, and re-quantified with the KAPA Library Quantification kit. Every immunoSEQ 96-well plate was sequenced on a separate single-read 150-cycle Illumina NextSeq 550 flow cell. For the original study's pipeline: Because only junctional sequences without quality scores were contained in the immunoSEQ output, filtering matching that applied to full-length reads could not be performed. To assign V/J genes and CDR3, sequences were annotated against IMGT germline references using PyIR, a Python wrapper for IgBLAST v1.9. Reads with weak V/J assignments (E-value above 1e-6), missing CDR3, stop codons, out-of-frame junctions, or ambiguous translated residues were removed. V3J clonotypes were defined by identical inferred V gene, J gene, and CDR3 amino acid sequence. The percentage overlap between two repertoires was calculated by dividing the number of shared unique clonotypes by the size of the smaller repertoire. Repertoire richness was assessed with RTK rarefaction, the Chao1 estimator, and Recon v2.1 estimates of unobserved clonotypes. OLGA was used to compute generation probabilities for all TCRbeta clonotypes that the gDNA method yielded from a few donors. Not all clones reach the TCRdb copy of this immuneACCESS table, which keeps in-frame sequences only. Checked studies attribute under half of the gap to unresolved V genes and leave the rest unexplained. V and J calls plus clone size are reproduced from that table; the DNA served to infer D and trimming. The sample table contains more than 2 million clones; only one count was recorded for 85% to 95% of them. 0.13% of the sample rests with the top ten.

The CDR3 covers 16 residues, taking in both the cysteine and the phenylalanine. The only DNA kept is the CDR3, 48 bases in frame from the first base. Trimming at the junction amounts to 3 bases on V and 0 bases on J, and the germline ends lie 9 bases apart. Taken from the germline V gene (reference sequence), the CDR1 and CDR2 loops are LNHDA and SQIVND. Note on this clone: No antigen is known for it. No base-level quality is on record; no much larger clone is a single base apart.

The paper's findings and limits, for the study overall: Clonotypes shared by all four sorted-subset donors showed higher generation probabilities than non-shared clonotypes. Sampling was restricted to blood, and TCR repertoires in tissues likely differ from the TCR repertoires found in blood. Because the study included only a small number of donors, the genetic and exposure-history diversity represented was limited. Pairwise subsampling indicated that sequencing depth was expected to affect the degree of clonotype sharing among donors. Even with the large sequencing depth, rarefaction of the sorted-subset datasets indicated that sequencing was incomplete. Naive subsets generally had larger estimated clonotype richness than memory subsets did. Across a handful of donors, 4.5% to 6.5% of naive CD4, roughly 3.8% of naive CD8, roughly 2.3% of memory CD4, and under 0.45% of memory CD8 clonotypes were shared.

Material: naive CD4+ T cells sorted from blood. The cell subset or site label here, explained by the study, means: CD45RA+ positively selected. This TCR was sampled from a man between 18 and 29 years old in good health. The sequence joins TRBV19 to TRBJ1-6; confidence is insufficient to name the D gene. The CDR3 is CASSMKAGSYNSPLHF. The nucleotide sequence reads TGTGCCAGTAGTATGAAGGCAGGCTCCTATAATTCACCCCTCCACTTT. Extended through the reference TRBV19 and TRBJ1-6 proteins, this CDR3 yields the full variable domain: DGGITQSPKYLFRKEGQNVTLSCEQNLNHDAMYWYRQDPGQGLRLIYYSQIVNDFQKGDIAEGYSVSREKKESFPLTVTSAQKNPTAFYLCASSMKAGSYNSPLHFGNGTRLTVT.